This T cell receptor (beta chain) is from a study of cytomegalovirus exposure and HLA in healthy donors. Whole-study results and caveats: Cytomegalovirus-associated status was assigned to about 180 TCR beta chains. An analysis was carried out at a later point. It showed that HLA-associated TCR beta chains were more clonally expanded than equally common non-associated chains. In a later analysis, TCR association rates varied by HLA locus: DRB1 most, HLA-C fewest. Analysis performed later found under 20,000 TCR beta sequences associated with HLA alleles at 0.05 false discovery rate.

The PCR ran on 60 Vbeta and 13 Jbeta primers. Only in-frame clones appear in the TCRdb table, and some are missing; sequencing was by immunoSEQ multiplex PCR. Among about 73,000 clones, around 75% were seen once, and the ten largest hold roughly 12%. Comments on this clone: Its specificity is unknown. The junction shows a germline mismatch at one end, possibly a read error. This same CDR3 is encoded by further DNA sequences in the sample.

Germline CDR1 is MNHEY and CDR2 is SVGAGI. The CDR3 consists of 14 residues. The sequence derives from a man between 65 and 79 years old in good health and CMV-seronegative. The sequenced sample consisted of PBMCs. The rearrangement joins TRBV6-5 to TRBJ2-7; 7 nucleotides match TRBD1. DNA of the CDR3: TGCGCCAGCAGTTATCGACGGGACAGCTACGAGCAGTACTTC. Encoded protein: CASSYRRDSYEQYF.